The 3 T cell receptor beta chains listed next were all sequenced from one sample in a study of long-term antiretroviral therapy in people with HIV. The run of the v3.0 immunoSEQ assay was at survey level. The method was immunoSEQ multiplex PCR; TCRdb's version includes in-frame clones alone and lacks a portion of them. The sample carries approximately 33,000 clones, around four fifths recorded once. Sample: unsorted PBMCs, taken 0.4 years before starting antiretroviral therapy. These receptors were collected from a man aged 18 to 30 with HIV.

The rearrangement joins TRBV14 to TRBJ2-3, with D possibly being TRBD2 (5 bases). CDR1 SGHDN and CDR2 FVKESK come from the germline V gene. Trimming removed 1 base at V and 8 bases at J, with 7 bases between. The CDR3 is 12 residues long. The CDR3 coding sequence is TGTGCCAGCAGCCAAGCTGCGGGTACGCAGTATTTT. Translated: CASSQAAGTQYF.

The table lists this clone with a count of one. One end of the junction does not line up with germline, which may come from a read error. V gene TRBV7-7 combines with J gene TRBJ2-3; no reliable D call. Germline CDR1 and CDR2: SSHAT and FNYEAQ (reference sequence). The CDR3 spans 13 residues. The CDR3 region is CASSFAVGDTQYF. CDR3 nucleotide sequence: TGTGCTAGCAGCTTCGCAGTAGGGGATACGCAGTATTTT.

CDR3 DNA: TGTGCCAGCAGGACCCCTCAGGCGAACACTGAAGCTTTCTTT. Translated: CASRTPQANTEAFF. The V and J genes are TRBV6-1 and TRBJ1-1; no reliable D call. Germline loops: CDR1 MNHNS, CDR2 SASEGT. The CDR3 has 14 amino acids. The V gene lost 6 bases and the J gene lost 1 base, with 12 bases spanning the gap.